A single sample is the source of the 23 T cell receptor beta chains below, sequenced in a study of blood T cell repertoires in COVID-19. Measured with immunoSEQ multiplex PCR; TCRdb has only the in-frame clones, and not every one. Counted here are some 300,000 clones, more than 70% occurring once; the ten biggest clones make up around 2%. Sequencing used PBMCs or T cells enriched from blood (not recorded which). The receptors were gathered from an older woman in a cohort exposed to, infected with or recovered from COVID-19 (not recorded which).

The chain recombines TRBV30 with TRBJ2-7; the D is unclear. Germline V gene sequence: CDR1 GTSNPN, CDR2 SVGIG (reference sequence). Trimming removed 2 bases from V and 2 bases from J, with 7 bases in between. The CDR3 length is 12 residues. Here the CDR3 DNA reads TGTGCCTGGAGTTTGGGCACCTACGAGCAGTACTTC. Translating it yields CAWSLGTYEQYF.

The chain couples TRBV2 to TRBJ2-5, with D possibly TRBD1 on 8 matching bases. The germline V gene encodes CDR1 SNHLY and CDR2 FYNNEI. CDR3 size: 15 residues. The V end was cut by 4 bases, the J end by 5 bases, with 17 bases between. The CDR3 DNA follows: TGTGCCAGCAGTGGACAGGGGAGGGTTTTTGAGACCCAGTACTTC. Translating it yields CASSGQGRVFETQYF.

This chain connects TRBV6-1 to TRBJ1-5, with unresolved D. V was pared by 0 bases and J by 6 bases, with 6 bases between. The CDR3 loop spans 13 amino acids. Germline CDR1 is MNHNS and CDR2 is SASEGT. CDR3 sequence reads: CASSEAKRQPQHF. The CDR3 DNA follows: TGTGCCAGCAGTGAAGCTAAGCGTCAGCCCCAGCATTTT.

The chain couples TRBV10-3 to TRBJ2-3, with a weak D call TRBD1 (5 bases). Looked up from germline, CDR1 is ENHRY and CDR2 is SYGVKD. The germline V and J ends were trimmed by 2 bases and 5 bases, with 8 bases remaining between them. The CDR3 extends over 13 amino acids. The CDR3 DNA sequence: TGTGCCATCAGTGAGAAAGGGGAAGATACGCAGTATTTT. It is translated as CAISEKGEDTQYF.

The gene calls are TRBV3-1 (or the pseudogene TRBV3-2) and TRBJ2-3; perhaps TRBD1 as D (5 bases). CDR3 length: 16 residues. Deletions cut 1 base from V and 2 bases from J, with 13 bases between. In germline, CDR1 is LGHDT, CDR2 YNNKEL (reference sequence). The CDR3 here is CASSQVGTGFTDTQYF. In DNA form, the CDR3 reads TGTGCCAGCAGCCAAGTTGGAACAGGTTTCACAGATACGCAGTATTTT.

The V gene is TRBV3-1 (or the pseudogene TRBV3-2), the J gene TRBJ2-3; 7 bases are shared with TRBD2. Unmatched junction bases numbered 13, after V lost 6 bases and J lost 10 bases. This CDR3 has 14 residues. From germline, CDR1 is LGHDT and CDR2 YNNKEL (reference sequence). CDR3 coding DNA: TGTGCCAGCAGTACAATAAGTAGGGGACTACCGCAGTATTTT. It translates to CASSTISRGLPQYF.

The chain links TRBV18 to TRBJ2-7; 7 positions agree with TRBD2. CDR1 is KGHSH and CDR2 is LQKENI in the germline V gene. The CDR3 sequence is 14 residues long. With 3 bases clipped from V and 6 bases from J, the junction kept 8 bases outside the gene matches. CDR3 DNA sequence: TGTGCCAGCTCACCGGGGACTACTGGCTCCGAGCAGTACTTC. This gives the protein CASSPGTTGSEQYF.

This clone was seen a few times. CDR3 DNA: TGTGCCAGCAGCCCCTATGTCAGGTCCAGCTCCTACAATGAGCAGTTCTTC. Its translation is CASSPYVRSSSYNEQFF. The chain links TRBV2 to TRBJ2-1; D remains unclear. The CDR3 spans 17 residues. Germline lookup yields CDR1 SNHLY and CDR2 FYNNEI. V shed 6 bases and J shed 0 bases, with 18 bases lying between them.

CDR3 in amino acids: CSARVRLEEYF. As DNA, the CDR3 is TGCAGTGCTAGAGTCAGACTAGAAGAGTACTTC. The V and J genes are TRBV20-1 and TRBJ2-5, with D possibly matching TRBD2 (6 bases). This CDR3 comprises 11 residues. V gave up 1 base and J gave up 12 bases, with 12 bases separating them. Germline V gene sequence: CDR1 DFQATT, CDR2 SNEGSKA (reference sequence).

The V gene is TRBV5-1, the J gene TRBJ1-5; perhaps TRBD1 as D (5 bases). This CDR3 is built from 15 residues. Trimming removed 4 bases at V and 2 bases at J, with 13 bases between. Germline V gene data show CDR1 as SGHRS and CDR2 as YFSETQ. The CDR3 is CASSPTGLGNQPQHF. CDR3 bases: TGCGCCAGCAGCCCTACGGGACTGGGCAATCAGCCCCAGCATTTT.

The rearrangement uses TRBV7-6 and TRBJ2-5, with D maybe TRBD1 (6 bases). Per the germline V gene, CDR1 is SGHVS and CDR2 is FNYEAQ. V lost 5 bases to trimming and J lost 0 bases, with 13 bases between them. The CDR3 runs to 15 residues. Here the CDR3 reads CASSPTTGYQETQYF. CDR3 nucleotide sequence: TGTGCCAGCAGCCCGACCACAGGGTACCAAGAGACCCAGTACTTC.

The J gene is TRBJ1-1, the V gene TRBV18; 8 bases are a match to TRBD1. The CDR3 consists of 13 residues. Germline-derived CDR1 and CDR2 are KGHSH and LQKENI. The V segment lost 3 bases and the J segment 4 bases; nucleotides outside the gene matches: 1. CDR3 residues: CASSPQGATEAFF. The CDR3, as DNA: TGTGCCAGCTCACCTCAGGGGGCCACTGAAGCTTTCTTT.

The CDR3 sequence: CASGTSGSSYNEQFF. CDR3 DNA: TGTGCCAGCGGGACTAGCGGGAGCTCCTACAATGAGCAGTTCTTC. V usage is TRBV7-2 and J usage is TRBJ2-1; 14 bases align to TRBD2. J lost 0 bases, V lost 8 bases, and 0 bases had no gene match. CDR3 size: 15 residues. Germline assignment: CDR1 SGHTA and CDR2 FQGNSA. Variable domain in full (rest from reference TRBV7-2 and TRBJ2-1): GAGVSQSPSNKVTEKGKDVELRCDPISGHTALYWYRQSLGQGLEFLIYFQGNSAPDKSGLPSDRFSAERTGGSVSTLTIQRTQQEDSAVYLCASGTSGSSYNEQFFGPGTRLTVL.

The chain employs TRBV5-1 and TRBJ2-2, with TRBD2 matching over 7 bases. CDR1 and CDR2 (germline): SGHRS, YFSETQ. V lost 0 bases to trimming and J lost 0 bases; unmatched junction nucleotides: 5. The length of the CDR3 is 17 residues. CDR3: CASSLGSSGTNTGELFF. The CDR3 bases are TGCGCCAGCAGCTTGGGGTCGAGCGGGACGAACACCGGGGAGCTGTTTTTT.

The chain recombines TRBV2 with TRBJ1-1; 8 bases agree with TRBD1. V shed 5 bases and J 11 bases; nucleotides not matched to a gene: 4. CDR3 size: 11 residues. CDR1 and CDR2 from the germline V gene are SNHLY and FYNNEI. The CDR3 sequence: CASSRDRLAFF. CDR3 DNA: TGTGCCAGCAGTAGGGACAGGCTGGCTTTCTTT.

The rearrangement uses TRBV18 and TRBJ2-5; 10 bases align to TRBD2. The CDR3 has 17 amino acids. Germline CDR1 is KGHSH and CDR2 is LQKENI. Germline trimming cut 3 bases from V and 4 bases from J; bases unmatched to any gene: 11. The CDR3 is CASSPIAGGGVGETQYF. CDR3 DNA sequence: TGTGCCAGCTCACCTATAGCGGGAGGCGGGGTTGGAGAGACCCAGTACTTC. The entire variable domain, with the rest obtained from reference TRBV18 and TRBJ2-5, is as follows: NAGVMQNPRHLVRRRGQEARLRCSPMKGHSHVYWYRQLPEEGLKFMVYLQKENIIDESGMPKERFSAEFPKEGPSILRIQQVVRGDSAAYFCASSPIAGGGVGETQYFGPGTRLLVL.

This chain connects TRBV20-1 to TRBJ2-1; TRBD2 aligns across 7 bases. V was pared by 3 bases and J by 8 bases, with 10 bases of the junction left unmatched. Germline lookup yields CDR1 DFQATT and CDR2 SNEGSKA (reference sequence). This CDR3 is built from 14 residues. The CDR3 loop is CSASDPRTSYEQFF. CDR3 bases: TGCAGTGCTAGTGATCCTAGGACTAGTTATGAGCAGTTCTTC.

The CDR3 DNA reads as TGTGCCAGCAGCTTGCGTCCAGGACTAGGGCAGTTCTTC. It specifies CASSLRPGLGQFF. The rearrangement links TRBV11-3 to TRBJ2-1; TRBD2 matches at 7 bases. This CDR3 is built from 13 residues. Germline V gene data show CDR1 as SGHNT and CDR2 as YENEEA. After removal of 3 bases from V and 12 bases from J, the junction contained 8 bases not matched to a gene.

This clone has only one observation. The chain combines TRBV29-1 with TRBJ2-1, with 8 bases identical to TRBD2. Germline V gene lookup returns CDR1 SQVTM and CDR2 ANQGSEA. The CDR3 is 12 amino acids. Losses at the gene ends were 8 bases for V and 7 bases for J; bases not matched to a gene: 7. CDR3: CSLSTSVNEQFF. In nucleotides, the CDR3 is TGCAGCCTCTCGACTAGCGTGAATGAGCAGTTCTTC.

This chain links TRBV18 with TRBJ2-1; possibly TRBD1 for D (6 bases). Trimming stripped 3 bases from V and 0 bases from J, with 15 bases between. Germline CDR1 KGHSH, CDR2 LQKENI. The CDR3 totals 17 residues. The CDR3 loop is CASSPGHKTRSYNEQFF. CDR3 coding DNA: TGTGCCAGCTCACCGGGACATAAGACGCGCTCCTACAATGAGCAGTTCTTC.

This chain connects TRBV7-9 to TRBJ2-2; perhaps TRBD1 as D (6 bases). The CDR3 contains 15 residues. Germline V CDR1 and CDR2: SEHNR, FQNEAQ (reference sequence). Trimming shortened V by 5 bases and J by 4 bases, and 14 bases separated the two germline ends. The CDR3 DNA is TGTGCCAGCAGCCCTCGTAACAGGGTCACCGGGGAGCTGTTTTTT. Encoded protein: CASSPRNRVTGELFF.

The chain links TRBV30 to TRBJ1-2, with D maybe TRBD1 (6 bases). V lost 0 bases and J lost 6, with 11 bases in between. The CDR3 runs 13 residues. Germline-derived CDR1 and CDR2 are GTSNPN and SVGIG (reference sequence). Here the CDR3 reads CAWSVQGRHGYTF. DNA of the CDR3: TGTGCCTGGAGTGTCCAGGGGCGCCATGGCTACACCTTC.

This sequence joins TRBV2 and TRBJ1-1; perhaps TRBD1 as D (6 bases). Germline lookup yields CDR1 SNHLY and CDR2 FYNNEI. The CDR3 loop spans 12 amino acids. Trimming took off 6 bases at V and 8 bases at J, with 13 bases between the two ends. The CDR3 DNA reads TGTGCCAGCAGGAGGACAGAGAGGGAAGCTTTCTTT. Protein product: CASRRTEREAFF.